Below are 30 T cell receptor beta chains sequenced from a single sample in a study of PD-1 blockade in mismatch repair-deficient tumors. Data came from immunoSEQ multiplex PCR; TCRdb stores just in-frame clones and leaves some out. The sample yields under 40,000 clones, approximately 88% seen once. This specimen was PBMCs, taken about 40 weeks after starting pembrolizumab. Source of these receptors: an adult with mismatch repair-deficient cancer.

The J gene is TRBJ2-1, the V gene TRBV18; no reliable D call. The CDR3 length is 13 residues. Germline V gene data show CDR1 as KGHSH and CDR2 as LQKENI. V lost 2 bases, J lost 3 bases, and 5 bases lay in between. CDR3: CASSPFLYNEQFF. DNA of the CDR3: TGTGCCAGCTCACCATTTCTCTACAATGAGCAGTTCTTC.

V gene TRBV28 combines with J gene TRBJ2-1, with 7 bases that match TRBD2. This CDR3 is built from 15 residues. V shed 2 bases and J 5 bases; nucleotides not matched to a gene: 6. Germline V CDR1 and CDR2: MDHEN, SYDVKM. The CDR3 bases are TGTGCCAGCAGTTTAGCGGGAGCTGGCGACAATGAGCAGTTCTTC. It translates to CASSLAGAGDNEQFF.

The chain joins TRBV10-3 to TRBJ2-5; 7 bases are a match to TRBD2. The CDR3 covers 14 residues. V shed 0 bases, J shed 7 bases, and the junction held 5 bases outside the gene matches. Germline-derived CDR1 and CDR2 are ENHRY and SYGVKD. The CDR3 sequence: CAISESGGLMTQYF. Written as DNA, the CDR3 is TGTGCCATCAGTGAGTCGGGGGGGTTGATGACCCAGTACTTC.

The J gene is TRBJ2-5, the V gene TRBV28; maybe TRBD1 (6 bases). Germline assignment: CDR1 MDHEN and CDR2 SYDVKM. CDR3 length equals 14 residues. Trimming took 7 bases from V and 2 from J, leaving 14 bases between them. DNA for the CDR3: TGTGCCAGCACCCTCGGACAGTTACAAGAGACCCAGTACTTC. It specifies CASTLGQLQETQYF.

As to this clone: Germline and junction disagree at one end, which may indicate a read error. The chain has TRBV5-4 and TRBJ2-5; D may be TRBD2 (6 bases). The V gene's germline CDR1 is SGHNT and CDR2 YYREEE (reference sequence). This CDR3 contains 13 residues. In DNA form, the CDR3 reads TGTGCCAGCAAATTCGGTAGCGGAGAGGCCCAGTACTTC. It translates to CASKFGSGEAQYF.

The chain has TRBV29-1 and TRBJ2-1, with TRBD1 matching 7 bases. CDR3 length equals 13 residues. Germline-derived CDR1 and CDR2 are SQVTM and ANQGSEA. Trimming at V came to 4 bases and at J to 0 bases, leaving 0 bases not matched to a gene. CDR3: CSVGTGSYNEQFF. The CDR3 bases are TGCAGCGTTGGGACAGGCTCCTACAATGAGCAGTTCTTC.

This chain joins TRBV30 and TRBJ2-4, with 9 bases fitting TRBD2. CDR3 length: 15 residues. CDR1 and CDR2 from the germline V gene are GTSNPN and SVGIG (reference sequence). The V gene end was trimmed by 1 base and the J gene end by 3 bases; junction bases not matched to a gene: 4. The CDR3 coding sequence is TGTGCCTGGAGTGAGGCTAGCGGGGACAAAAACATTCAGTACTTC. Amino acid sequence: CAWSEASGDKNIQYF.

The table lists this clone with a few counts. In nucleotides, the CDR3 is TGTGCCAGCAGGCCTGGGGACAGGCTATTCTACGAGCAGTACTTC. Its protein is CASRPGDRLFYEQYF. This chain uses TRBV28 with TRBJ2-7; 8 bases are shared with TRBD1. The CDR3 length is 15 residues. V lost 6 bases and J lost 3; bases outside the gene matches: 10. The germline gives CDR1 MDHEN, CDR2 SYDVKM.

The CDR3 DNA sequence: TGCGCCAGCAGCTTGGGGACTAGCGGGCACCAGTACTTC. Protein: CASSLGTSGHQYF. The chain carries TRBV5-1 and TRBJ2-7; 11 nucleotides line up with TRBD2. CDR1 is SGHRS and CDR2 is YFSETQ in the germline V gene. Unmatched junction bases numbered 3, after V lost 0 bases and J lost 10 bases. The CDR3 has 13 residues. Variable domain in full (rest from reference TRBV5-1 and TRBJ2-7): KAGVTQTPRYLIKTRGQQVTLSCSPISGHRSVSWYQQTPGQGLQFLFEYFSETQRNKGNFPGRFSGRQFSNSRSEMNVSTLELGDSALYLCASSLGTSGHQYFGPGTRLTVT.

The CDR3 is CASSSLAGAYNEQFF. CDR3 bases: TGTGCCAGCAGCTCCCTAGCGGGTGCTTACAATGAGCAGTTCTTC. The chain links TRBV11-2 to TRBJ2-1; TRBD2 agrees at 8 bases. The CDR3 is made up of 15 amino acids. Per germline, CDR1 SGHAT and CDR2 FQNNGV. Trimming took 4 bases from V and 4 from J; bases not matched to a gene: 6.

This chain links TRBV30 with TRBJ2-1; no clear D. This CDR3 is 12 amino acids long. Germline V gives CDR1 GTSNPN, CDR2 SVGIG (reference sequence). Trimming took 2 bases from V and 7 from J, leaving 9 bases between them. CDR3 in DNA: TGTGCCTGGAGTCCCTTGACTAATGAGCAGTTCTTC. It yields the protein CAWSPLTNEQFF.

V gene TRBV27 combines with J gene TRBJ1-5; TRBD1 matches 9 bases. The CDR3 consists of 17 residues. Germline loops: CDR1 MNHEY, CDR2 SMNVEV (reference sequence). After removal of 2 bases from V and 7 bases from J, the junction contained 12 bases not matched to a gene. CDR3 protein: CASSLRLAGTGRQPQHF. The CDR3 nucleotides are TGTGCCAGCAGTTTAAGGTTGGCGGGGACAGGGAGACAGCCCCAGCATTTT.

CDR3: CASSLRGIDYGYTF. The CDR3 DNA sequence: TGCGCCAGCAGCTTGCGGGGAATTGACTATGGCTACACCTTC. The rearrangement joins TRBV5-1 to TRBJ1-2; D is ambiguous. V lost 1 base to trimming and J lost 3 bases, with 10 bases between them. Germline CDR1 and CDR2: SGHRS and YFSETQ. This CDR3 spans 14 amino acids. Filled out from reference TRBV5-1 and TRBJ1-2, the complete variable domain reads KAGVTQTPRYLIKTRGQQVTLSCSPISGHRSVSWYQQTPGQGLQFLFEYFSETQRNKGNFPGRFSGRQFSNSRSEMNVSTLELGDSALYLCASSLRGIDYGYTFGSGTRLTVV.

J is TRBJ2-7 and V is TRBV27, with 16 bases matching TRBD2. Germline V gene data show CDR1 as MNHEY and CDR2 as SMNVEV (reference sequence). J lost 1 base, V lost 8 bases, and 5 bases had no gene match. This CDR3 contains 16 residues. CDR3 bases: TGTGCCAGCTGGGGACTAGCGGGAGGGGCATCCTACGAGCAGTACTTC. Its protein product is CASWGLAGGASYEQYF.

The chain is built from TRBV5-1 and TRBJ2-7, with D possibly being TRBD1 (5 bases). The CDR3 is made up of 14 amino acids. Trimming took 4 bases from V and 3 from J, leaving 14 bases between them. CDR1 SGHRS and CDR2 YFSETQ come from the germline V gene. The CDR3 loop reads CASSPGHSFYEQYF. In nucleotides, the CDR3 is TGCGCCAGCAGCCCCGGACACAGTTTCTACGAGCAGTACTTC.

The chain couples TRBV19 to TRBJ2-3; D might be TRBD1 (6 bases). Trimming cost V 6 bases and J 0 bases, with 7 bases left between them. The CDR3 runs to 13 residues. Germline values: CDR1 LNHDA, CDR2 SQIVND (reference sequence). The DNA of the CDR3 is TGTGCCAGTAGGGACAGTAGCACAGATACGCAGTATTTT. Its translation: CASRDSSTDTQYF.

Within the sample, this clone is large. The gene calls are TRBV14 and TRBJ2-1, with 8 bases aligning to TRBD2. With 1 base clipped from V and 15 bases from J, the junction kept 5 bases outside the gene matches. The CDR3 consists of 12 residues. Per the germline V gene, CDR1 is SGHDN and CDR2 is FVKESK. The CDR3 loop is CASSQAGLGLFF. CDR3 coding DNA: TGTGCCAGCAGCCAAGCGGGACTAGGTCTGTTCTTC.

This clone was observed a handful of times. The chain carries TRBV30 and TRBJ1-1, with D tentatively TRBD1 (6 bases). This CDR3 has 13 amino acids. CDR1 and CDR2 from the germline V gene are GTSNPN and SVGIG (reference sequence). Trimming left V 4 bases short and J 3 bases short, with 12 bases between. CDR3 residues: CAWTFDRYTEAFF. The CDR3 coding sequence is TGTGCCTGGACCTTCGACAGGTACACTGAAGCTTTCTTT.

V usage is TRBV5-4 and J usage is TRBJ2-1; perhaps TRBD2 as D (7 bases). Germline CDR1 reads SGHNT; CDR2 reads YYREEE (reference sequence). V was cut by 4 bases and J by 7 bases, with 15 bases left in between. This CDR3 contains 14 residues. CDR3 sequence: CASSGGGLINEQFF. In nucleotides, the CDR3 is TGTGCCAGCAGCGGGGGGGGGCTTATAAATGAGCAGTTCTTC.

This rearrangement joins TRBV15 to TRBJ2-2, with 15 bases identical to TRBD2. V shed 3 bases and J 11 bases; nucleotides not matched to a gene: 16. The V gene's germline CDR1 is LNHNV and CDR2 YYDKDF (reference sequence). The CDR3 consists of 19 residues. CDR3 in amino acids: CATSSTLDRRTSGRAELFF. DNA for the CDR3: TGTGCCACCAGCAGTACTTTGGACAGGCGGACTAGCGGGAGGGCAGAGCTGTTTTTT.

The chain combines TRBV7-9 with TRBJ1-3; D ambiguous. The CDR3 sequence is 12 residues long. V was pared by 6 bases and J by 12 bases, with 15 bases between. Germline V gives CDR1 SEHNR, CDR2 FQNEAQ (reference sequence). CDR3 amino acids: CASRYLGGIIYF. CDR3 bases: TGTGCCAGCAGATACCTGGGCGGGATCATATATTTT.

The rearrangement links TRBV7-2 to TRBJ2-2; D might be TRBD2 (6 bases). This CDR3 spans 15 amino acids. V lost 3 bases to trimming and J lost 2 bases, with 10 bases between them. Germline lookup yields CDR1 SGHTA and CDR2 FQGNSA. CDR3 bases: TGTGCCAGCAGCTTGGTTAGCGGAAACACCGGGGAGCTGTTTTTT. Amino acids: CASSLVSGNTGELFF. Supplemented by reference TRBV7-2 and TRBJ2-2, the full variable domain reads GAGVSQSPSNKVTEKGKDVELRCDPISGHTALYWYRQSLGQGLEFLIYFQGNSAPDKSGLPSDRFSAERTGGSVSTLTIQRTQQEDSAVYLCASSLVSGNTGELFFGEGSRLTVL.

The chain employs TRBV6-6 and TRBJ2-1; D call uncertain. The CDR3 loop spans 15 amino acids. The V end was cut by 5 bases, the J end by 0 bases, with 11 bases between. CDR1 is MNHNY and CDR2 is SVGAGI in the germline V gene (reference sequence). CDR3 in amino acids: CASSDQVGSYNEQFF. In DNA form, the CDR3 reads TGTGCCAGCAGTGACCAGGTGGGCTCCTACAATGAGCAGTTCTTC.

V is TRBV5-1 and J is TRBJ2-2; 8 nucleotides agree with TRBD2. Trimming cost V 7 bases and J 5 bases; bases outside gene matches: 7. The CDR3 contains 14 residues. From germline, CDR1 is SGHRS and CDR2 YFSETQ. Written as DNA, the CDR3 is TGCGCCAGCGACCAGGCTAGCGGGACCGGGGAGCTGTTTTTT. It specifies CASDQASGTGELFF.

V gene TRBV6-5 combines with J gene TRBJ2-3; the D is unclear. Germline-derived CDR1 and CDR2 are MNHEY and SVGAGI. The CDR3 is 13 amino acids. Trimming pared 2 bases from V and 3 bases from J, leaving 6 bases between. The CDR3 loop reads CASSYVQTDTQYF. CDR3 DNA: TGTGCCAGCAGTTACGTACAGACAGATACGCAGTATTTT.

This chain's CDR3 is CASSIRQPSVGTSGREADTQYF. Written as DNA, the CDR3 is TGTGCCAGTAGTATAAGACAACCGTCCGTCGGAACTAGCGGGAGAGAAGCAGATACGCAGTATTTT. The rearrangement joins TRBV19 to TRBJ2-3; 11 nucleotides agree with TRBD2. In germline, CDR1 is LNHDA, CDR2 SQIVND (reference sequence). The CDR3 totals 22 residues. J lost 4 bases, V lost 2 bases, and 23 bases had no gene match.

J is TRBJ1-2 and V is TRBV7-9, with 7 bases fitting TRBD1. J lost 4 bases, V lost 4 bases, and 6 bases had no gene match. The CDR3 length is 14 residues. Germline loops: CDR1 SEHNR, CDR2 FQNEAQ (reference sequence). The CDR3 coding sequence is TGTGCCAGCAGCTCAGACACAGGGGTCTATGGCTACACCTTC. It encodes CASSSDTGVYGYTF.

The sample holds a few counts of this clone. The chain employs TRBV4-1 and TRBJ2-2; D is ambiguous. The germline V gene has CDR1 MGHRA and CDR2 YSYEKL. The CDR3 is 17 amino acids. The V end lost 3 bases, the J end lost 2 bases, and 16 bases lay between the germline ends. CDR3 sequence (DNA): TGCGCCAGCAGCCACTCAACAGCCCTAACCAACACCGGGGAGCTGTTTTTT. This translates into CASSHSTALTNTGELFF.

CDR3 in DNA: TGTGCCCTCAAGCGGTCTAGCGGGAGAGTCTACAATGAGCAGTTCTTC. It specifies CALKRSSGRVYNEQFF. The rearrangement joins TRBV2 to TRBJ2-1, with 10 positions matching TRBD2. V lost 11 bases and J lost 3; bases outside the gene matches: 13. Germline CDR1 and CDR2: SNHLY and FYNNEI. This CDR3 comprises 16 residues.

The chain has TRBV2 and TRBJ2-5; perhaps TRBD1 as D (6 bases). This CDR3 has 16 residues. The V gene lost 6 bases and the J gene lost 5 bases, with 22 bases spanning the gap. Per the germline V gene, CDR1 is SNHLY and CDR2 is FYNNEI. CDR3 sequence (DNA): TGTGCCAGCAGGAATAAGCCCCGACAGGATGAGGAGACCCAGTACTTC. It translates to CASRNKPRQDEETQYF.